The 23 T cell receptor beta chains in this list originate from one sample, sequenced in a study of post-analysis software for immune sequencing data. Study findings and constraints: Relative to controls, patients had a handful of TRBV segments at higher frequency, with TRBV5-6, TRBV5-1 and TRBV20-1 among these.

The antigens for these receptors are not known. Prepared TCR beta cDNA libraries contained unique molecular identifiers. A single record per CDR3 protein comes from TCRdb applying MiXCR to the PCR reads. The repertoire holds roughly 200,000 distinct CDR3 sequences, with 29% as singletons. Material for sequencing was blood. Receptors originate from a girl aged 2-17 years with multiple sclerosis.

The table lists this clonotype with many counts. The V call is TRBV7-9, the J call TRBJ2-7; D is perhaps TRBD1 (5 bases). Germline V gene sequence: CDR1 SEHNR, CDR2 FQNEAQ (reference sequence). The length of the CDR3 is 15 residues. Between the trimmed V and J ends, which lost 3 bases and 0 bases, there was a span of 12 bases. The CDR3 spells CASSFPSGHSYEQYF. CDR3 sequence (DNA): TGTGCCAGCAGCTTTCCTTCCGGACACTCCTACGAGCAGTACTTC.

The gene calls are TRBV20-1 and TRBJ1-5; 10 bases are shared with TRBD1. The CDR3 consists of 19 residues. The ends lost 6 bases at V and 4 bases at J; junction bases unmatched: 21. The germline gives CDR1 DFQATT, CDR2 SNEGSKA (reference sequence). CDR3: CSAELSDRGLFQGNQPQHF. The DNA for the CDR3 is TGCAGTGCCGAGTTGAGCGACAGGGGGCTATTCCAAGGTAATCAGCCCCAGCATTTT.

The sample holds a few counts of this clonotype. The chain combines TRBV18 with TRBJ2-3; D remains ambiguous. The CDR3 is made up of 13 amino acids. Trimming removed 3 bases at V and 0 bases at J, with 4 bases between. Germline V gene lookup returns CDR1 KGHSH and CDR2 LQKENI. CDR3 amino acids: CASSPTSTDTQYF. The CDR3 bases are TGTGCCAGCTCACCCACCAGCACAGATACGCAGTATTTT. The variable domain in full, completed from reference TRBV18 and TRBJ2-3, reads NAGVMQNPRHLVRRRGQEARLRCSPMKGHSHVYWYRQLPEEGLKFMVYLQKENIIDESGMPKERFSAEFPKEGPSILRIQQVVRGDSAAYFCASSPTSTDTQYFGPGTRLTVL.

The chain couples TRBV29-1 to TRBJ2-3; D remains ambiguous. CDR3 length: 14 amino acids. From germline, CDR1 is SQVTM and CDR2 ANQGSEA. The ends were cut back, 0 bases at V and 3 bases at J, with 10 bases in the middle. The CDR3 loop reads CSVEDGLLTDTQYF. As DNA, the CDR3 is TGCAGCGTTGAAGATGGCCTGCTGACAGATACGCAGTATTTT.

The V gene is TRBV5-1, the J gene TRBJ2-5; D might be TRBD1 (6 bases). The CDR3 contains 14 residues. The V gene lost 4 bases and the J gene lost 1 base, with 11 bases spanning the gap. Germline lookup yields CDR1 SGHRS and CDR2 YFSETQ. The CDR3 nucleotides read TGCGCCAGCAGCCTGGGGGCCAGCCAAGAGACCCAGTACTTC. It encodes CASSLGASQETQYF. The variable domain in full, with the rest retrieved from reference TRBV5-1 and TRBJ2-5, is KAGVTQTPRYLIKTRGQQVTLSCSPISGHRSVSWYQQTPGQGLQFLFEYFSETQRNKGNFPGRFSGRQFSNSRSEMNVSTLELGDSALYLCASSLGASQETQYFGPGTRLLVL.

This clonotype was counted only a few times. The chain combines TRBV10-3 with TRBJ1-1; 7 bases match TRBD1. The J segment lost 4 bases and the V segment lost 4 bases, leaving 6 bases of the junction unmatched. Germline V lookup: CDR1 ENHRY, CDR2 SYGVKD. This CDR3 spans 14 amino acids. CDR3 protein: CAISGTDRATEAFF. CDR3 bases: TGTGCCATCAGTGGGACCGACAGGGCCACTGAAGCTTTCTTT.

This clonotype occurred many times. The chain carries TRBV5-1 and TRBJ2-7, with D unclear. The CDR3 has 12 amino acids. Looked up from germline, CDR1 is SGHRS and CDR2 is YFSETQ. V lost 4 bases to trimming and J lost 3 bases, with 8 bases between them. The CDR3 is CASSPGRYEQYF. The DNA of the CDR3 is TGCGCCAGCAGCCCCGGTCGCTACGAGCAGTACTTC. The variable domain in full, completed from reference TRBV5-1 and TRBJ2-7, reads KAGVTQTPRYLIKTRGQQVTLSCSPISGHRSVSWYQQTPGQGLQFLFEYFSETQRNKGNFPGRFSGRQFSNSRSEMNVSTLELGDSALYLCASSPGRYEQYFGPGTRLTVT.

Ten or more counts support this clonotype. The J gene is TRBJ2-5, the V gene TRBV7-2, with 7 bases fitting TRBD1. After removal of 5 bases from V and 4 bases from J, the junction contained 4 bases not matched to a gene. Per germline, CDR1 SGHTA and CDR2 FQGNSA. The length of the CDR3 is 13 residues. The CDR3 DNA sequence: TGTGCCAGCAGCCGGGGACAGACAGAGACCCAGTACTTC. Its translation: CASSRGQTETQYF. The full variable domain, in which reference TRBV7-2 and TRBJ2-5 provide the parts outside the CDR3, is GAGVSQSPSNKVTEKGKDVELRCDPISGHTALYWYRQSLGQGLEFLIYFQGNSAPDKSGLPSDRFSAERTGGSVSTLTIQRTQQEDSAVYLCASSRGQTETQYFGPGTRLLVL.

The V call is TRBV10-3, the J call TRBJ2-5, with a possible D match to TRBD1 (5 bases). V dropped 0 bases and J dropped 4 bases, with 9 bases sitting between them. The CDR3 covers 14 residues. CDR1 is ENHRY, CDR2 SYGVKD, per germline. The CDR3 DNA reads TGTGCCATCAGTGAGTCACAGGCCGGAGAGACCCAGTACTTC. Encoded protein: CAISESQAGETQYF.

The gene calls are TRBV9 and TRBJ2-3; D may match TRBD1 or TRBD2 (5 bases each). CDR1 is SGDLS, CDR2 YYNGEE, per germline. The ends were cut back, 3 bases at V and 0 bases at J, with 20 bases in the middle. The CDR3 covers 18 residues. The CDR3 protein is CASSAEEARGLSTDTQYF. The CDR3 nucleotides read TGTGCCAGCAGCGCCGAGGAGGCTAGGGGCTTGAGCACAGATACGCAGTATTTT.

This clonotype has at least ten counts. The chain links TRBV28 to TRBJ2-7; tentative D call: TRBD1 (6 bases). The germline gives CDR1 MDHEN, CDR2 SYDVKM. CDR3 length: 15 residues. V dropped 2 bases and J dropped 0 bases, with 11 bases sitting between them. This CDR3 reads CASSLEGVGSYEQYF. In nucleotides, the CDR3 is TGTGCCAGCAGTTTAGAGGGGGTGGGCTCCTACGAGCAGTACTTC.

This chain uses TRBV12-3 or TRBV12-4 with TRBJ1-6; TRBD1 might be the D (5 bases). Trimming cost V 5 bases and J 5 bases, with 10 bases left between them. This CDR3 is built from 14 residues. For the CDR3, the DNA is TGTGCCAGCAGTCGGACATCCGATAATTCACCCCTCCACTTT. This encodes CASSRTSDNSPLHF.

CDR3 residues: CSASPDRNTEAFF. The CDR3 DNA reads as TGCAGTGCTAGTCCGGACAGGAACACTGAAGCTTTCTTT. The chain carries TRBV20-1 and TRBJ1-1, with a possible D match to TRBD1 (6 bases). With 3 bases removed from V and 1 base from J, the gap between germline ends came to 9 bases. The CDR3 runs to 13 residues. The germline V gene encodes CDR1 DFQATT and CDR2 SNEGSKA (reference sequence).

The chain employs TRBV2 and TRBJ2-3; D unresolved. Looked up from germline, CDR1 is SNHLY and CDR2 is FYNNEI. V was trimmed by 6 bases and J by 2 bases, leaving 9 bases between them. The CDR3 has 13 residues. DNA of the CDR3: TGTGCCAGCAGCTCGGGTACCACAGATACGCAGTATTTT. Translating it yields CASSSGTTDTQYF.

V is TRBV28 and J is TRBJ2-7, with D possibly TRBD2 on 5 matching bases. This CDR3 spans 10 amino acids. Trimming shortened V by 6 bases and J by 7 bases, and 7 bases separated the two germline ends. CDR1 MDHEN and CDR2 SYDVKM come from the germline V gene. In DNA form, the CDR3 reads TGTGCCAGCAGAGAGGGTGAGCAGTACTTC. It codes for CASREGEQYF.

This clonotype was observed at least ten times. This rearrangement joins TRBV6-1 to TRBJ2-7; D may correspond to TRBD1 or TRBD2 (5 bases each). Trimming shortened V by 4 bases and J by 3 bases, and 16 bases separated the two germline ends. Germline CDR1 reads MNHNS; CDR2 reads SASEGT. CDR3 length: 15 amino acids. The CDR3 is CASSGLEAGYYEQYF. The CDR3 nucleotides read TGTGCCAGCAGTGGGCTGGAGGCAGGGTACTACGAGCAGTACTTC.

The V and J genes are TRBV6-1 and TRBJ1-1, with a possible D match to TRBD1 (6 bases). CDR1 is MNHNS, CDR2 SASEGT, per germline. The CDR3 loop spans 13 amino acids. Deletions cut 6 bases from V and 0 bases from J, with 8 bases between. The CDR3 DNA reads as TGTGCCAGCAGGACAGGTTTGAACACTGAAGCTTTCTTT. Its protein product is CASRTGLNTEAFF.

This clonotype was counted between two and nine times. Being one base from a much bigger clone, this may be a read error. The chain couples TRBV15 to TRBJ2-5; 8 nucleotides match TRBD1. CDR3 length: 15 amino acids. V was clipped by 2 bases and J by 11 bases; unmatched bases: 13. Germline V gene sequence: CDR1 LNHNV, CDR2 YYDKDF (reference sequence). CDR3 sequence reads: CATSRPRTGSDEQYF. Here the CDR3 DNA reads TGTGCCACCAGCAGACCGAGGACAGGGTCGGATGAGCAGTACTTC.

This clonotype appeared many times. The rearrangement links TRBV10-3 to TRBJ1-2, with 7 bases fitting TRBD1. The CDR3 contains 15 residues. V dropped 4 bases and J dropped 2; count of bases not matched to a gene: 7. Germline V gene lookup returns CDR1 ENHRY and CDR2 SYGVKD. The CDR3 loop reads CAISGSGQLNYGYTF. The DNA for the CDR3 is TGTGCCATCAGTGGGTCGGGACAGCTAAACTATGGCTACACCTTC.

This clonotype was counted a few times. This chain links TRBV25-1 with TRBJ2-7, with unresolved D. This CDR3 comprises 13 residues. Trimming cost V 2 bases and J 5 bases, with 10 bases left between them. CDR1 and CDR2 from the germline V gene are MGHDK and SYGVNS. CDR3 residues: CASSEKPSNEQYF. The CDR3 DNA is TGTGCCAGCAGTGAAAAGCCCTCGAACGAGCAGTACTTC.

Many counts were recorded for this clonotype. DNA of the CDR3: TGTGCCAGCAGGACCCGGGGGGCAGGTGGCTACACCTTC. Its protein is CASRTRGAGGYTF. This rearrangement joins TRBV6-5 to TRBJ1-2, with D tentatively TRBD1 (6 bases). V gave up 6 bases and J gave up 7 bases, with 15 bases separating them. The V gene's germline CDR1 is MNHEY and CDR2 SVGAGI. CDR3 length equals 13 residues.

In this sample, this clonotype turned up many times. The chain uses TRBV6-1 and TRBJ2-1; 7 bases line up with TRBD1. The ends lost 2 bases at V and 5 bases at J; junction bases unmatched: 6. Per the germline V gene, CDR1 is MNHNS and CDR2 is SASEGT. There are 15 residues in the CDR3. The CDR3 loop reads CASSERDRGHNEQFF. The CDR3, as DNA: TGTGCCAGCAGTGAAAGGGACAGAGGTCACAATGAGCAGTTCTTC.

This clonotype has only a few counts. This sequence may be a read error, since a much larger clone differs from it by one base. CDR3 in amino acids: CSAGTTGGGEQYF. Written as DNA, the CDR3 is TGCAGCGCAGGGACGACAGGGGGTGGCGAGCAGTACTTC. This chain connects TRBV29-1 to TRBJ2-4; 9 bases line up with TRBD1. The end of the DNA aligns better with TRBJ2-7, so the J call may be wrong. The CDR3 has 13 amino acids. CDR1 and CDR2 from the germline V gene are SQVTM and ANQGSEA.